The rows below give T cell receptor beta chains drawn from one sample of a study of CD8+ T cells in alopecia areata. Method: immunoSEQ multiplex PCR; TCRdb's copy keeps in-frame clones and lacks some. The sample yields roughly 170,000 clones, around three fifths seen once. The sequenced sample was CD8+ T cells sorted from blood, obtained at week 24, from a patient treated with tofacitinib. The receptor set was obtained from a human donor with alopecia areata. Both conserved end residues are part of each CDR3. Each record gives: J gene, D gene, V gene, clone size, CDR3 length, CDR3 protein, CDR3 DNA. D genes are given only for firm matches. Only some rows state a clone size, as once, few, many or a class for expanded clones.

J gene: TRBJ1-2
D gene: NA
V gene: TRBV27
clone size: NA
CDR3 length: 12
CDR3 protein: CASRAVDYGYTF
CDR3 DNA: TGTGCCAGCAGGGCAGTGGACTATGGCTACACCTTC

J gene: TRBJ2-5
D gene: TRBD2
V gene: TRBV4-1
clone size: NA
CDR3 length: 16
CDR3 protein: CASSQGSGGLQETQYF
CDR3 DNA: TGCGCCAGCAGCCAAGGTAGCGGGGGGCTTCAAGAGACCCAGTACTTC

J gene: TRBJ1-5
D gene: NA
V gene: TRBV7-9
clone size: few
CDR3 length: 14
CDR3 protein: CASSFNSMAQPQHF
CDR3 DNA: TGTGCCAGCAGCTTTAACTCGATGGCTCAGCCCCAGCATTTT

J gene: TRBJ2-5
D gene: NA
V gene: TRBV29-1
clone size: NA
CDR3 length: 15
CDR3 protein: CSVRHPGGVRETQYF
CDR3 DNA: TGCAGCGTTAGACATCCTGGGGGAGTTAGGGAGACCCAGTACTTC

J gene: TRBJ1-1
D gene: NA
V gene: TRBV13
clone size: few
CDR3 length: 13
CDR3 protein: CASSPRMNTEAFF
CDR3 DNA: TGTGCCAGCAGCCCCAGGATGAACACTGAAGCTTTCTTT

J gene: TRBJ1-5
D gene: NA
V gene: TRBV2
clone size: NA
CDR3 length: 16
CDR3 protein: CASSARGRYSNQPQHF
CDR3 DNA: TGTGCCAGCAGTGCCCGGGGCCGATATAGCAATCAGCCCCAGCATTTT

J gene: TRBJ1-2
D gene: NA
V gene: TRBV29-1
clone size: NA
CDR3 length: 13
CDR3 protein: CSVDRDLFYGYTF
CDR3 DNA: TGCAGCGTTGACAGGGACCTTTTCTATGGCTACACCTTC

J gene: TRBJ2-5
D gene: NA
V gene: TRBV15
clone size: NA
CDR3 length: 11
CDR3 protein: CATLDEETQYF
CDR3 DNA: TGTGCCACCTTAGATGAAGAGACCCAGTACTTC

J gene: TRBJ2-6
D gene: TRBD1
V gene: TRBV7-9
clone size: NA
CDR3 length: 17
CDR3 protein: CASSPRQGDSGANVLTF
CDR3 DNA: TGTGCCAGCAGCCCTCGACAGGGCGACTCTGGGGCCAACGTCCTGACTTTC

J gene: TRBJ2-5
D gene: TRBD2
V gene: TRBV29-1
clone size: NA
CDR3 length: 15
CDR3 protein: CSVATFSGGAETQYF
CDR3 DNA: TGCAGCGTCGCCACCTTTAGCGGGGGGGCAGAGACCCAGTACTTC

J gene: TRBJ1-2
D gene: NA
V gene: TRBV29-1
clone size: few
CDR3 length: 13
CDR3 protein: CSVWAGLLYGYTF
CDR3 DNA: TGCAGCGTCTGGGCAGGGCTGCTCTATGGCTACACCTTC

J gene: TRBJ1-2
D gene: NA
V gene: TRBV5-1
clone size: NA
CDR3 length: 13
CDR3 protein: CASSSEGPYGYTF
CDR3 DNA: TGCGCCAGCAGCTCGGAAGGTCCCTATGGCTACACCTTC

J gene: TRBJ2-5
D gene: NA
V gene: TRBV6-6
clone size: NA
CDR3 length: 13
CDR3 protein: CASTQGLPETQYF
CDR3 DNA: TGTGCCAGCACTCAGGGGCTCCCGGAGACCCAGTACTTC

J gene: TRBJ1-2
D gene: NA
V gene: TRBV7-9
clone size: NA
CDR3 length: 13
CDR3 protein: CASSLAVTNGYTF
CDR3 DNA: TGTGCCAGCAGCTTAGCCGTGACAAATGGCTACACCTTC

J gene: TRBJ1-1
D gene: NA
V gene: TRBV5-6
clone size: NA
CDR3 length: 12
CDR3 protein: CASSQWNTEAFF
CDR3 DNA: TGTGCCAGCAGCCAGTGGAACACTGAAGCTTTCTTT

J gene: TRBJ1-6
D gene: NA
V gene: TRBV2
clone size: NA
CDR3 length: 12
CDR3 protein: CASGQHNSPLHF
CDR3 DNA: TGTGCCAGCGGACAGCATAATTCACCCCTCCACTTT

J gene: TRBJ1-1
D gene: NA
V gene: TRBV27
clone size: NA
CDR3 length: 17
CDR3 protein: CASSLIGWSGGNTEAFF
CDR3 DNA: TGTGCCAGCAGTTTAATAGGATGGTCCGGGGGGAACACTGAAGCTTTCTTT

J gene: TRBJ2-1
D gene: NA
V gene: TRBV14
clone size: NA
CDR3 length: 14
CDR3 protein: CASSLPGPYNEQFF
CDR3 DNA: TGTGCCAGCAGTCTCCCGGGTCCCTACAATGAGCAGTTCTTC

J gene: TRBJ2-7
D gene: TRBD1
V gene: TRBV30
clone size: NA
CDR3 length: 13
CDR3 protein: CAWSVGTGYEQYF
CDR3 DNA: TGTGCCTGGAGTGTTGGGACAGGGTACGAGCAGTACTTC

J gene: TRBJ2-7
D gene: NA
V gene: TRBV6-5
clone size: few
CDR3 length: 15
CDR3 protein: CASSIPGSRLYEQYF
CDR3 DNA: TGTGCCAGCAGTATCCCGGGTAGCAGGTTATACGAGCAGTACTTC

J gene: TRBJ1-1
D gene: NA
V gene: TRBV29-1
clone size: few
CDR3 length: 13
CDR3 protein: CSVGEGLSTEAFF
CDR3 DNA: TGCAGCGTTGGAGAGGGGCTCAGCACTGAAGCTTTCTTT

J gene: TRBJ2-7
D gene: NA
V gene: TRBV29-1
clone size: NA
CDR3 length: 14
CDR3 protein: CSVELTSRDYEQYF
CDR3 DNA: TGCAGCGTTGAATTGACGAGTAGGGATTACGAGCAGTACTTC

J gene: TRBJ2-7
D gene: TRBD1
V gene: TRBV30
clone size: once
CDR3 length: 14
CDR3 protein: CALTSGTVYNEQYF
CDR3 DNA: TGTGCCTTGACCTCTGGGACAGTTTACAACGAGCAGTACTTC

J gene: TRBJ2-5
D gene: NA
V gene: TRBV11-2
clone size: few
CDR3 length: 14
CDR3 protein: CASSGGGDQETQYF
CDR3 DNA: TGTGCCAGCAGCGGAGGTGGGGACCAAGAGACCCAGTACTTC

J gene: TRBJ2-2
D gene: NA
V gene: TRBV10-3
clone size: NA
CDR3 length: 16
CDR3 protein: CAISELGSANTGELFF
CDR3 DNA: TGTGCCATCAGTGAGCTCGGCTCGGCGAACACCGGGGAGCTGTTTTTT

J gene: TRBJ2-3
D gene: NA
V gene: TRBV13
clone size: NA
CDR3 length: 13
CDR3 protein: CASSLGTAGTQYF
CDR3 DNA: TGTGCCAGCAGCTTAGGGACCGCGGGTACGCAGTATTTT

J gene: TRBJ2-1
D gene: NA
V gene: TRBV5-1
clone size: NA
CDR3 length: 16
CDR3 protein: CASSLGSRTNYNEQFF
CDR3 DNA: TGCGCCAGCAGCTTGGGTTCTAGGACAAACTACAATGAGCAGTTCTTC

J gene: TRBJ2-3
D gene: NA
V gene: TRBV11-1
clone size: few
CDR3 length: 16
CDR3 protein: CASSLGWYGRTDTQYF
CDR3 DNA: TGTGCCAGCAGCTTAGGTTGGTACGGACGCACAGATACGCAGTATTTT

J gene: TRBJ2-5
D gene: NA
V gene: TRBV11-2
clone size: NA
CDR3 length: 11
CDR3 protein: CASSSGETQYF
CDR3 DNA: TGTGCCAGCAGCTCAGGAGAGACCCAGTACTTC

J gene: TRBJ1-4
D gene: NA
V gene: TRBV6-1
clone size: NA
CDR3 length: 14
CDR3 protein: CASSERATNEKLFF
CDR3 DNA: TGTGCCAGCAGTGAACGCGCCACTAATGAAAAACTGTTTTTT

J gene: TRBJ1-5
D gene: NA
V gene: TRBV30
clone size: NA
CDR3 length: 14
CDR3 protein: CAWSPEESGGTQHF
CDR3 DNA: TGTGCCTGGAGCCCGGAAGAGTCCGGGGGGACCCAGCATTTT

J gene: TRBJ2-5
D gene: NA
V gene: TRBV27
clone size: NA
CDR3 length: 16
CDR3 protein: CASSSLRDGTGETQYF
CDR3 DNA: TGTGCCAGCAGTTCACTCAGGGATGGGACGGGGGAGACCCAGTACTTC

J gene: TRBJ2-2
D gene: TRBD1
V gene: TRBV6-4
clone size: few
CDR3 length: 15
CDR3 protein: CASSAGTGGPRELFF
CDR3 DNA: TGTGCCAGCAGTGCGGGGACAGGGGGACCCCGGGAGCTGTTTTTT

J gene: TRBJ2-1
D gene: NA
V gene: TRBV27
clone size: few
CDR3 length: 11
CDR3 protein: CASSFADEQFF
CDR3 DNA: TGTGCCAGCAGTTTTGCCGATGAGCAGTTCTTC

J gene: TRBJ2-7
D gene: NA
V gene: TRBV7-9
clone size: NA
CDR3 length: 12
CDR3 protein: CASPPGDRGQYF
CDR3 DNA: TGTGCCAGCCCCCCGGGGGATCGAGGGCAGTACTTC

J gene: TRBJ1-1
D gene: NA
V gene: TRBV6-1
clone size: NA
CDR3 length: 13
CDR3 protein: CASSVHTYEGAFF
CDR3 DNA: TGTGCCAGCAGTGTTCATACATATGAGGGAGCTTTCTTT

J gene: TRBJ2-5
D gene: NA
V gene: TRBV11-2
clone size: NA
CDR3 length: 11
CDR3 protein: CASSLRETQYF
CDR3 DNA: TGTGCCAGCAGCTTACGGGAGACCCAGTACTTC

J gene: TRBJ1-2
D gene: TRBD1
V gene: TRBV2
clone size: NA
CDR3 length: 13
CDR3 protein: CASIGQGAYGYTF
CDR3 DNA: TGTGCCAGCATTGGACAGGGGGCCTATGGCTACACCTTC

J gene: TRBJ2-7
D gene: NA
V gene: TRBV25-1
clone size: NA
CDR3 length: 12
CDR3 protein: CASQLLQYEQYF
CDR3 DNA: TGTGCCAGCCAGCTTCTACAATACGAGCAGTACTTC